The rows below give T cell receptor beta chains drawn from one sample of a study of memory CD4+ T cells and cytomegalovirus serostatus. Assay: immunoSEQ multiplex PCR; the TCRdb copy retains only in-frame clones and omits some. Here the sample spans 55,000 to 65,000 clones, about 81% being singletons. Sample: memory CD4+ T cells from blood. All receptors come from an adult in good health and CMV-seronegative. The CDR3 runs from the conserved cysteine through the conserved F or W. D genes are given only for firm matches. Some rows mark clone size as missing; the rest say once, few, many or name a class of expanded clone.

NA	TRBV7-2	TRBJ2-7	TRBD2	CASSARGTSGRGSYEQYF	TGTGCCAGCAGCGCCCGCGGGACTAGCGGGAGAGGGTCCTACGAGCAGTACTTC
NA	TRBV30	TRBJ1-5	NA	CAWSVGTLNQPQHF	TGTGCCTGGAGTGTCGGGACTCTCAATCAGCCCCAGCATTTT
NA	TRBV5-1	TRBJ2-7	TRBD1	CASSRTGTGGSYEQYF	TGCGCCAGCAGCCGAACCGGGACAGGGGGATCCTACGAGCAGTACTTC
NA	TRBV7-7	TRBJ1-1	TRBD1	CASSPTGITEAFF	TGTGCTAGCAGTCCGACAGGGATCACTGAAGCTTTCTTT
NA	TRBV29-1	TRBJ1-1	TRBD1	CSVRDRGGTEAFF	TGCAGCGTCCGAGACAGGGGGGGCACTGAAGCTTTCTTT
NA	TRBV28	TRBJ2-1	TRBD2	CASSSLAGEREQFF	TGTGCCAGCAGCTCCCTAGCGGGAGAACGGGAGCAGTTCTTC
NA	TRBV29-1	TRBJ1-4	NA	CSVTGHEEKLFF	TGCAGCGTCACGGGACACGAGGAAAAACTGTTTTTT
NA	TRBV6-1	TRBJ1-1	NA	CASTRGTRWGTEAFF	TGTGCCAGCACCCGAGGGACACGATGGGGGACTGAAGCTTTCTTT
NA	TRBV14	TRBJ2-5	NA	CASSTRTVQETQYF	TGTGCCAGCAGCACCCGGACAGTGCAAGAGACCCAGTACTTC
NA	TRBV7-8	TRBJ1-2	NA	CASSEANYGYTF	TGTGCCAGCAGTGAAGCTAACTATGGCTACACCTTC
NA	TRBV7-2	TRBJ1-3	NA	CASSPPGGLGNTIYF	TGTGCCAGCAGCCCTCCGGGGGGGCTTGGAAACACCATATATTTT
NA	TRBV19	TRBJ2-1	NA	CASKDANYHEQFF	TGTGCCAGTAAGGACGCCAACTACCATGAGCAGTTCTTC
NA	TRBV5-1	TRBJ1-3	NA	CASSLSTISGGILGNTIYF	TGCGCCAGCAGCTTGTCTACGATATCGGGGGGGATCCTAGGAAACACCATATATTTT
few	TRBV6-1	TRBJ1-2	NA	CASSEIGSAGYTF	TGTGCCAGCAGTGAAATAGGGTCGGCTGGCTACACCTTC
NA	TRBV5-6	TRBJ2-7	TRBD2	CASSLNLAGDEQYF	TGTGCCAGCAGCTTGAACCTAGCGGGAGACGAGCAGTACTTC
NA	TRBV28	TRBJ1-4	TRBD1	CASSSRQGVPTNEKLFF	TGTGCCAGCAGCAGCCGACAGGGCGTCCCAACTAATGAAAAACTGTTTTTT
NA	TRBV29-1	TRBJ2-3	NA	CSVGDTDTQYF	TGCAGCGTTGGGGACACAGATACGCAGTATTTT
once	TRBV19	TRBJ1-1	NA	CASSKGAEAFF	TGTGCCAGTAGTAAGGGGGCTGAAGCTTTCTTT
NA	TRBV11-2	TRBJ2-7	NA	CASSLDWQSYEQYF	TGTGCCAGCAGCTTAGACTGGCAGTCCTACGAGCAGTACTTC
once	TRBV19	TRBJ2-7	TRBD2	CASSSVAGTSGHSSYEQYF	TGTGCCAGTAGTTCGGTTGCGGGGACTAGCGGGCATAGCTCCTACGAGCAGTACTTC
NA	TRBV28	TRBJ2-5	TRBD2	CASSRGEGPQETQYF	TGTGCCAGCAGCCGGGGGGAGGGACCCCAAGAGACCCAGTACTTC
medium-sized	TRBV10-2	TRBJ2-5	NA	CASSEPGHPKETQYF	TGCGCCAGCAGTGAGCCGGGACATCCGAAAGAGACCCAGTACTTC
NA	TRBV4-1	TRBJ1-2	TRBD1	CASSPTPGQTNYGYTF	TGCGCCAGCAGCCCTACACCGGGACAGACCAACTATGGCTACACCTTC
NA	TRBV5-1	TRBJ1-1	NA	CASSPIPDRDTKAFF	TGCGCCAGCAGCCCGATACCAGACCGGGACACGAAAGCTTTCTTT
NA	TRBV19	TRBJ2-7	NA	CASSISGLSHEQYF	TGTGCCAGTAGTATATCGGGCCTTAGCCACGAGCAGTACTTC
NA	TRBV7-2	TRBJ1-2	NA	CASSLDQVRGHYGYTF	TGTGCCAGCAGCTTAGATCAGGTCCGAGGGCACTATGGCTACACCTTC
NA	TRBV28	TRBJ1-2	NA	CASTMGLDGYTF	TGTGCCAGCACGATGGGACTGGATGGCTACACCTTC
few	TRBV12-5	TRBJ1-3	NA	CASGDPREFGNTIYF	TGTGCTAGTGGTGACCCCAGGGAGTTCGGAAACACCATATATTTT
NA	TRBV7-2	TRBJ1-4	NA	CASSLLTRSEKLFF	TGTGCCAGCAGCCTCCTGACACGTAGCGAAAAACTGTTTTTT
NA	TRBV30	TRBJ2-3	NA	CAWTLSFDTQYF	TGTGCCTGGACCCTATCGTTCGATACGCAGTATTTT
NA	TRBV6-5	TRBJ2-3	NA	CASTDTGRTDTQYF	TGTGCCAGCACCGACACTGGGCGTACGGATACGCAGTATTTT
NA	TRBV14	TRBJ1-2	NA	CASSQRDGGAGCTF	TGTGCCAGCAGCCAAAGGGACGGTGGCGCCGGCTGCACCTTC
NA	TRBV5-1	TRBJ2-1	TRBD2	CASSLAKVGTSGSNEQFF	TGCGCCAGCAGCTTGGCCAAGGTCGGGACTAGCGGGAGCAATGAGCAGTTCTTC
NA	TRBV10-3	TRBJ2-7	TRBD2	CATGTKMREQYF	TGTGCCACCGGGACTAAGATGCGCGAGCAGTACTTC
NA	TRBV5-5	TRBJ1-2	NA	CASSTGTVDYGYTF	TGTGCCAGCAGCACCGGGACCGTCGACTATGGCTACACCTTC
NA	TRBV10-1	TRBJ2-4	NA	CASSGGSEAKNIQYF	TGCGCCAGCAGCGGGGGTAGCGAAGCCAAAAACATTCAGTACTTC
NA	TRBV7-8	TRBJ1-1	NA	CASSPPLLTATEAFF	TGTGCCAGCAGCCCCCCCCTCCTCACGGCGACTGAAGCTTTCTTT
few	TRBV21-1	TRBJ2-4	NA	CASSKARTGGKAKNIQYF	TGTGCCAGCAGCAAAGCGAGGACAGGGGGCAAGGCCAAAAACATTCAGTACTTC
NA	TRBV27	TRBJ1-5	NA	CASRLRQAALGPQHF	TGTGCCAGCAGACTACGACAGGCGGCTCTAGGTCCCCAGCATTTT
NA	TRBV11-2	TRBJ2-6	NA	CASSTRTERKSGANVLTF	TGTGCCAGCAGCACCAGGACGGAGAGGAAATCTGGGGCCAACGTCCTGACTTTC
NA	TRBV5-1	TRBJ2-5	NA	CASSLGYRQETQYF	TGCGCCAGCAGCTTGGGGTACCGTCAAGAGACCCAGTACTTC
NA	TRBV7-8	TRBJ2-7	NA	CASSPGDFGPSEQYF	TGTGCCAGCAGCCCCGGTGATTTCGGGCCCTCCGAGCAGTACTTC
NA	TRBV28	TRBJ1-5	NA	CASSLRPRGLGFEPQHF	TGTGCCAGCAGTCTACGCCCCAGGGGCCTTGGGTTCGAGCCCCAGCATTTT
few	TRBV19	TRBJ1-3	NA	CASSPQTRPGNTIYF	TGTGCCAGTAGTCCCCAGACCAGGCCTGGAAACACCATATATTTT
once	TRBV6-6	TRBJ2-1	TRBD1	CASSRLKTGGNEQFF	TGTGCCAGCAGCCGCCTAAAAACAGGGGGGAATGAGCAGTTCTTC
NA	TRBV7-2	TRBJ2-5	TRBD1	CASSSAQGSETQYF	TGTGCCAGCAGCTCAGCACAGGGGTCGGAGACCCAGTACTTC
few	TRBV11-2	TRBJ1-1	NA	CASSQQGNTEAFF	TGTGCCAGCAGTCAACAGGGGAACACTGAAGCTTTCTTT
NA	TRBV18	TRBJ2-5	TRBD1	CASSSGQGAQETQYF	TGTGCCAGCTCATCGGGACAGGGGGCCCAAGAGACCCAGTACTTC
NA	TRBV28	TRBJ1-1	NA	CASSLSTWGYAFF	TGTGCCAGCAGTTTATCCACGTGGGGGTATGCTTTCTTT
NA	TRBV19	TRBJ1-4	TRBD1	CASRRQGLANEKLFF	TGTGCCAGTAGAAGACAGGGTTTGGCTAATGAAAAACTGTTTTTT
NA	TRBV5-5	TRBJ2-1	TRBD2	CASSFRRTSGNHEQFF	TGTGCCAGCAGCTTCCGACGGACTAGCGGGAACCATGAGCAGTTCTTC
few	TRBV7-8	TRBJ2-7	TRBD2	CASSPYRLAGGYEQYF	TGTGCCAGCAGCCCTTACAGACTAGCGGGAGGCTACGAGCAGTACTTC
NA	TRBV5-6	TRBJ2-5	NA	CASSLAVQETQYF	TGTGCCAGCAGTTTAGCGGTACAAGAGACCCAGTACTTC
once	TRBV4-2	TRBJ2-2	NA	CASSRSSGLNTGELFF	TGTGCCAGCAGCCGTTCATCGGGCCTAAACACCGGGGAGCTGTTTTTT
NA	TRBV2	TRBJ2-2	NA	CASSGLGSGELFF	TGTGCCAGCAGTGGTCTAGGGAGCGGGGAGCTGTTTTTT
NA	TRBV6-5	TRBJ2-3	TRBD1	CASKEEGQAIDTQYF	TGTGCCAGCAAAGAGGAAGGACAGGCAATAGATACGCAGTATTTT